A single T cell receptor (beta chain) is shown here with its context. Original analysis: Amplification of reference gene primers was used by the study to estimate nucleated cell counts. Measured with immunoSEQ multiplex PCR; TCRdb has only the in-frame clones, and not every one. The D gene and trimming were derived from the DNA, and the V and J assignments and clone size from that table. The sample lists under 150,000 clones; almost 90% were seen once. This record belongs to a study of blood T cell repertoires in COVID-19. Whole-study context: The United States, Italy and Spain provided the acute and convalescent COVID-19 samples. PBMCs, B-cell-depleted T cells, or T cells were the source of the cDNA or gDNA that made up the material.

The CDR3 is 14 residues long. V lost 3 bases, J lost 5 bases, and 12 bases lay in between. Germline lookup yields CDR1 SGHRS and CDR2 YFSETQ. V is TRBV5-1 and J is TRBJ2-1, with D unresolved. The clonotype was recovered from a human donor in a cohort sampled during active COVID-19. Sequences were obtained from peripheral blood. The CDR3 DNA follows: TGCGCCAGCAGCTCCCCCTATTCCCACAATGAGCAGTTCTTC. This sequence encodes CASSSPYSHNEQFF.